These T cell receptor beta chains were read from a single sample in a study of shared clonotypes between healthy human individuals. Assay: immunoSEQ multiplex PCR; the TCRdb copy retains only in-frame clones and omits some. In the table there are roughly 2.4 million clones, approximately 94% of which are singletons. Sequencing was done on a sample of naive CD4+ T cells sorted from blood. These receptors were obtained from a man younger than 30 in good health. The CDR3 runs from the conserved cysteine through the conserved F or W. A D gene is named only where the DNA matches it firmly. Clone size is given for some rows only: seen once, a few or many times, or a class if the clone is expanded.

cdr3_nt: TGTGCCAGCAGTGAGTTCAGCACCGAGCAGTACTTC
cdr3_aa: CASSEFSTEQYF
j_call: TRBJ2-7
v_call: TRBV2
clone_size: .
d_call: .

cdr3_nt: TGCGCCAGCAGCTTTACGGGACAGACCGGGGAGCTGTTTTTT
cdr3_aa: CASSFTGQTGELFF
j_call: TRBJ2-2
v_call: TRBV5-1
clone_size: .
d_call: TRBD1

cdr3_nt: TGTGCCATCAGTGCCCTAGGGAGCTCTGGAAACACCATATATTTT
cdr3_aa: CAISALGSSGNTIYF
j_call: TRBJ1-3
v_call: TRBV10-3
clone_size: .
d_call: .

cdr3_nt: TGTGCCAGCAGCTTAGATCGCGGGGGCTTGGGGACCCAGTACTTC
cdr3_aa: CASSLDRGGLGTQYF
j_call: TRBJ2-5
v_call: TRBV7-9
clone_size: .
d_call: .

cdr3_nt: TGTGCCAGCTCCCCCAGGGATGGGGAAAAACTGTTTTTT
cdr3_aa: CASSPRDGEKLFF
j_call: TRBJ1-4
v_call: TRBV18
clone_size: once
d_call: .

cdr3_nt: TGTGCCAGCAGCGCCCATGGGGGGGCCCAGTACTTC
cdr3_aa: CASSAHGGAQYF
j_call: TRBJ2-5
v_call: TRBV9
clone_size: .
d_call: TRBD2

cdr3_nt: TGTGCCAGCAGTTCCGGGACAGGGAGAACTGAAGCTTTCTTT
cdr3_aa: CASSSGTGRTEAFF
j_call: TRBJ1-1
v_call: TRBV5-5
clone_size: .
d_call: TRBD1

cdr3_nt: TGTGCCAGCAGCTTAGCGGGGGCTAGCGGACCCTACGAGCAGTACTTC
cdr3_aa: CASSLAGASGPYEQYF
j_call: TRBJ2-7
v_call: TRBV7-2
clone_size: .
d_call: .

cdr3_nt: TGTGCCAGCAGCGAGGGGGGCAGGGTTAATAATTCACCCCTCCACTTT
cdr3_aa: CASSEGGRVNNSPLHF
j_call: TRBJ1-6
v_call: TRBV9
clone_size: .
d_call: .

cdr3_nt: TGCGCCAGCAGCCAAGATTACACAGGGGGAAACACCATATATTTT
cdr3_aa: CASSQDYTGGNTIYF
j_call: TRBJ1-3
v_call: TRBV4-1
clone_size: .
d_call: .

cdr3_nt: TGCGCCAGCAGCCAAGATAGGACCGGGCAGACCCAGTACTTC
cdr3_aa: CASSQDRTGQTQYF
j_call: TRBJ2-5
v_call: TRBV4-1
clone_size: .
d_call: .

cdr3_nt: TGTGCCAGCAGCTTAGAGGGGACAGGATCACCCCTCCACTTT
cdr3_aa: CASSLEGTGSPLHF
j_call: TRBJ1-6
v_call: TRBV7-2
clone_size: .
d_call: TRBD1

cdr3_nt: TGTGCCAGCAACCAACTAGCGGGGGGCCGTACCGGGGAGCTGTTTTTT
cdr3_aa: CASNQLAGGRTGELFF
j_call: TRBJ2-2
v_call: TRBV5-6
clone_size: .
d_call: TRBD2

cdr3_nt: TGTGCCAGCAAGAATGTCGAGGACTATGGCTACACCTTC
cdr3_aa: CASKNVEDYGYTF
j_call: TRBJ1-2
v_call: TRBV6-6
clone_size: .
d_call: .

cdr3_nt: TGTGCCAGCAGTCGGGGACAGGGAGGTGAAAAACTGTTTTTT
cdr3_aa: CASSRGQGGEKLFF
j_call: TRBJ1-4
v_call: TRBV6-6
clone_size: .
d_call: TRBD1

cdr3_nt: TGTGCCAGCAGTGGGAGACTAGCGGGGACCCCCGGGGAGCTGTTTTTT
cdr3_aa: CASSGRLAGTPGELFF
j_call: TRBJ2-2
v_call: TRBV6-1
clone_size: .
d_call: TRBD2

cdr3_nt: TGCGCCAGCAGCACCACGGGACAGGGGGCTCATGGCTACACCTTC
cdr3_aa: CASSTTGQGAHGYTF
j_call: TRBJ1-2
v_call: TRBV5-1
clone_size: .
d_call: TRBD1

cdr3_nt: TGTGCCATCAGTGATTCGACGGGGATGGGCACCGGGGAGCTGTTTTTT
cdr3_aa: CAISDSTGMGTGELFF
j_call: TRBJ2-2
v_call: TRBV10-3
clone_size: once
d_call: .

cdr3_nt: TGTGCCAGCAGCGTCGATGCTAGCGGGAGTTTTTCCGAGCAGTACTTC
cdr3_aa: CASSVDASGSFSEQYF
j_call: TRBJ2-7
v_call: TRBV9
clone_size: once
d_call: TRBD2

cdr3_nt: TGTGCCAGCAGCTTAGGACTAGCGGATAACAATGAGCAGTTCTTC
cdr3_aa: CASSLGLADNNEQFF
j_call: TRBJ2-1
v_call: TRBV7-8
clone_size: .
d_call: TRBD2

cdr3_nt: TGTGCCATCAGTGGAGGGGTCGAGCAGTACTTC
cdr3_aa: CAISGGVEQYF
j_call: TRBJ2-7
v_call: TRBV10-3
clone_size: once
d_call: .

cdr3_nt: TGTGCCATCAGAGCGATAAGCGAGGCCCACAAGCAGTACTTC
cdr3_aa: CAIRAISEAHKQYF
j_call: TRBJ2-7
v_call: TRBV10-3
clone_size: .
d_call: .

cdr3_nt: TGCGCCAGCTCACCAGGGGGTGGGACAGGAGCCTACGAGCAGTACTTC
cdr3_aa: CASSPGGGTGAYEQYF
j_call: TRBJ2-7
v_call: TRBV18
clone_size: .
d_call: TRBD1

cdr3_nt: TGTGCCAGCAGCTTGGCGGGAGACTATGGCTACACCTTC
cdr3_aa: CASSLAGDYGYTF
j_call: TRBJ1-2
v_call: TRBV5-6
clone_size: .
d_call: .

cdr3_nt: TGTGCCAGCAGGGGCGGACAGAAAGAGACCCAGTACTTC
cdr3_aa: CASRGGQKETQYF
j_call: TRBJ2-5
v_call: TRBV2
clone_size: .
d_call: .

cdr3_nt: TGTGCCAGCTCACCGACTGGGAACTATGGCTACACCTTC
cdr3_aa: CASSPTGNYGYTF
j_call: TRBJ1-2
v_call: TRBV18
clone_size: .
d_call: .

cdr3_nt: TGTGCCAGCAGTGGGTTCGTGGAGACCCAGTACTTC
cdr3_aa: CASSGFVETQYF
j_call: TRBJ2-5
v_call: TRBV6-1
clone_size: .
d_call: .

cdr3_nt: TGTGCCAGCTCACAACAGGGGGCCGGTGAAAAACTGTTTTTT
cdr3_aa: CASSQQGAGEKLFF
j_call: TRBJ1-4
v_call: TRBV18
clone_size: once
d_call: TRBD1

cdr3_nt: TGTGCCAGCAGCGAGACCGGGACGTTCTCACCCCTCCACTTT
cdr3_aa: CASSETGTFSPLHF
j_call: TRBJ1-6
v_call: TRBV9
clone_size: .
d_call: .

cdr3_nt: TGTGCCTGGAGTGTGGCGGGGCTGTCAGGAGGCTACACCTTC
cdr3_aa: CAWSVAGLSGGYTF
j_call: TRBJ1-2
v_call: TRBV30
clone_size: once
d_call: .